These 20 T cell receptor beta chains came from one sample sequenced in a study of identical twins. MiXCR was run by TCRdb on the 5' RACE reads, yielding one entry per CDR3 protein. This table holds under 300,000 distinct CDR3 sequences, about an eighth found once. The sample was memory (CD45RO+) T cells sorted from blood. These receptors were taken from a woman between 18 and 29 years old in good health.

The V call is TRBV6-1, the J call TRBJ2-1, with 7 bases identical to TRBD2. The ends lost 6 bases at V and 4 bases at J; junction bases unmatched: 9. Germline V gene data show CDR1 as MNHNS and CDR2 as SASEGT. The CDR3 has 15 residues. The CDR3 sequence: CASSPRGEGYNEQFF. CDR3 coding DNA: TGTGCCAGCAGCCCCCGGGGGGAGGGGTACAATGAGCAGTTCTTC.

The chain couples TRBV4-2 to TRBJ1-1; D call uncertain. Per the germline V gene, CDR1 is LGHNA and CDR2 is YNFKEQ. The CDR3 consists of 13 residues. V lost 0 bases and J lost 11, with 13 bases in between. CDR3 DNA sequence: TGTGCCAGCAGCCAAGAAGCGATTCCGCAGGCTTTCTTT. It is translated as CASSQEAIPQAFF.

This clonotype was counted a few times. The chain has TRBV6-5 and TRBJ2-7, with 11 bases aligning to TRBD1. The CDR3 consists of 16 residues. Germline loops: CDR1 MNHEY, CDR2 SVGAGI. The J segment lost 4 bases and the V segment lost 2 bases, leaving 7 bases of the junction unmatched. CDR3 residues: CASSYPPGTGGYEQYF. CDR3 nucleotide sequence: TGTGCCAGCAGTTACCCGCCCGGGACAGGGGGGTACGAGCAGTACTTC.

The rearrangement links TRBV12-3 or TRBV12-4 to TRBJ2-1; TRBD2 aligns across 7 bases. The junction had 3 bases not matched to a gene; V was cut back by 6 bases and J by 4 bases. The CDR3 has 13 amino acids. The chain's CDR3 is CASRGTTYNEQFF. The CDR3, as DNA: TGTGCCAGCAGAGGGACTACATACAATGAGCAGTTCTTC.

This clonotype came up many times. The chain uses TRBV7-6 and TRBJ2-3; 7 nucleotides match TRBD1. Germline V gene sequence: CDR1 SGHVS, CDR2 FNYEAQ. After removal of 3 bases from V and 1 base from J, the junction contained 4 bases not matched to a gene. The CDR3 runs 15 residues. Here the CDR3 DNA reads TGTGCCAGCAGCTTTACAGGGGTGGGCACAGATACGCAGTATTTT. Its translation is CASSFTGVGTDTQYF.

This clonotype has only a few counts. This chain connects TRBV29-1 to TRBJ2-1; 7 bases agree with TRBD2. The V segment lost 8 bases and the J segment 9 bases; nucleotides outside the gene matches: 16. Germline V gene sequence: CDR1 SQVTM, CDR2 ANQGSEA. The CDR3 is 14 amino acids. Here the CDR3 DNA reads TGCAGCTTCGGACTAGACTACGTTTCTGGTGAGCAGTTCTTC. Protein sequence: CSFGLDYVSGEQFF.

In regard to this clonotype: A read error may account for a junction end that differs from germline. This sequence joins TRBV5-1 and TRBJ2-2; 9 positions agree with TRBD2. The germline V gene encodes CDR1 SGHRS and CDR2 YFSETQ. The CDR3 length is 15 residues. The CDR3 nucleotides are TGCGCCAGCAGACCCGGGACTAGCCAATCCGGAGAGCTGTTTTTT. The encoded protein is CASRPGTSQSGELFF.

The gene calls are TRBV15 and TRBJ2-1; tentatively, D is TRBD2 (6 bases). CDR1 and CDR2 from the germline V gene are LNHNV and YYDKDF (reference sequence). The CDR3 has 12 amino acids. Trimming removed 6 bases from V and 5 bases from J, with 8 bases in between. The CDR3 reads CATRTRDNEQFF. DNA of the CDR3: TGTGCCACCAGGACTAGAGACAATGAGCAGTTCTTC.

J is TRBJ1-1 and V is TRBV27; D not resolved. With 6 bases removed from V and 12 bases from J, the gap between germline ends came to 17 bases. CDR1 and CDR2 from the germline V gene are MNHEY and SMNVEV (reference sequence). This CDR3 is 12 amino acids long. The CDR3 nucleotides are TGTGCCAGCAGCTACCTCAGAGGCGGAACTTTCTTT. This gives the protein CASSYLRGGTFF.

This clonotype was seen a handful of times. The chain has TRBV20-1 and TRBJ2-5; D is uncertain. Germline CDR1 and CDR2: DFQATT and SNEGSKA (reference sequence). Trimming took off 3 bases at V and 5 bases at J, with 13 bases between the two ends. This CDR3 contains 13 residues. This CDR3 is CSASFGGSETQYF. The CDR3 DNA follows: TGCAGTGCTAGTTTTGGCGGTTCGGAGACCCAGTACTTC.

The chain couples TRBV2 to TRBJ1-5; D is unresolved. The CDR3 extends over 12 amino acids. V was cut by 8 bases and J by 7 bases, with 12 bases left in between. Germline lookup yields CDR1 SNHLY and CDR2 FYNNEI. The CDR3 DNA follows: TGTGCCAGCCTTGAGGTGGGGCAGCCCCAGCATTTT. Translating gives CASLEVGQPQHF.

Here the CDR3 reads CASSYSIQPASGNTIYF. CDR3 bases: TGTGCCAGCAGTTACTCGATCCAGCCCGCCTCTGGAAACACCATATATTTT. V and J are TRBV6-5 and TRBJ1-3; D is unclear. This CDR3 is 17 amino acids long. Per the germline V gene, CDR1 is MNHEY and CDR2 is SVGAGI. V was shortened by 0 bases and J by 0 bases, with 12 bases between the two germline ends.

This clonotype was counted between two and nine times. V gene TRBV27 combines with J gene TRBJ2-7, with D possibly TRBD2 on 5 matching bases. V shed 7 bases and J shed 6 bases, with 22 bases lying between them. Per germline, CDR1 MNHEY and CDR2 SMNVEV (reference sequence). This CDR3 spans 15 amino acids. The CDR3 spells CASTVSGILGGEQYF. As DNA, the CDR3 is TGTGCCAGCACTGTTTCGGGCATCCTCGGAGGCGAGCAGTACTTC.

The rearrangement joins TRBV23-1 to TRBJ1-2, with D possibly matching TRBD1 (6 bases). TRBV23-1 is assigned to the ORF class and has an uncertain function. V lost 3 bases, J lost 4 bases, and 15 bases lay in between. The CDR3 has 15 amino acids. CDR3 region: CASSHLSGGGYGYTF. The CDR3 DNA reads TGCGCCAGCAGTCACCTCTCCGGAGGGGGCTATGGCTACACCTTC.

Details on this clonotype: Relative to the germline gene, one junction end is altered; a read error may explain this. The rearrangement links TRBV6-8 to TRBJ1-2; D is perhaps TRBD1 (6 bases). Germline values: CDR1 MNHGY, CDR2 SAAAGT. The CDR3 contains 10 residues. The CDR3 DNA sequence: TGTGCCAGCATCCTGGGGGGGGCACCCTTC. Encoded protein: CASILGGAPF.

The table lists this clonotype with a few counts. This chain uses TRBV20-1 with TRBJ2-7; D is uncertain. CDR3 length equals 13 residues. V lost 3 bases to trimming and J lost 4 bases, with 13 bases between them. Germline CDR1 and CDR2: DFQATT and SNEGSKA (reference sequence). Here the CDR3 DNA reads TGCAGTGCTAGTCAACCCCCAACGTACGAGCAGTACTTC. This codes for CSASQPPTYEQYF.

The chain's CDR3 is CASRSIDRLQQYF. CDR3 DNA: TGTGCCAGCAGAAGTATCGACAGACTTCAGCAGTATTTT. This chain joins TRBV12-3 or TRBV12-4 and TRBJ2-3; D perhaps matches TRBD1 (5 bases). V was cut by 6 bases and J by 11 bases, with 18 bases left in between. The CDR3 extends over 13 amino acids.

A note on this clonotype: A much larger clone lies one base from this, so it may be a read error. This sequence joins TRBV7-9 and TRBJ2-5; 10 bases map to TRBD2. The CDR3 runs 15 residues. The germline CDR1 and CDR2 sequences are SEHNR and FQNEAQ (reference sequence). The V gene end was trimmed by 8 bases and the J gene end by 5 bases; junction bases not matched to a gene: 11. CDR3 in DNA: TGTGCCAGCGGCACCCACTTACTAGCGGGGGAGACCCAGTACTTC. It translates to CASGTHLLAGETQYF.

The chain joins TRBV24-1 to TRBJ2-3, with D tentatively TRBD1 or TRBD2 (5 bases each). Germline loops: CDR1 KGHDR, CDR2 SFDVKD. This CDR3 contains 15 residues. The germline V and J ends were trimmed by 1 base and 0 bases, with 7 bases remaining between them. The CDR3 DNA sequence: TGTGCCACCAGTGATTTATGGGACAGCACAGATACGCAGTATTTT. Its protein is CATSDLWDSTDTQYF.

The chain uses TRBV28 and TRBJ2-1; D unclear. Germline CDR1 is MDHEN and CDR2 is SYDVKM. The germline V and J ends were trimmed by 1 base and 0 bases, with 16 bases remaining between them. There are 18 residues in the CDR3. The CDR3 reads CASSLFHFQSNSYNEQFF. The CDR3 DNA is TGTGCCAGCAGTTTATTTCACTTCCAATCTAACTCCTACAATGAGCAGTTCTTC. Based on the CDR3 plus reference TRBV28 and TRBJ2-1, the full variable domain is DVKVTQSSRYLVKRTGEKVFLECVQDMDHENMFWYRQDPGLGLRLIYFSYDVKMKEKGDIPEGYSVSREKKERFSLILESASTNQTSMYLCASSLFHFQSNSYNEQFFGPGTRLTVL.